This passage covers 20 T cell receptor beta chains from one sample sequenced in a study of CD8+ T cells in alopecia areata. After isolation, RNA underwent reverse transcription to generate cDNA as the sequencing template. This table comes from immunoSEQ multiplex PCR, and its TCRdb copy is limited to in-frame clones, with some not included. The data contain roughly 190,000 clones, about 60% of them singletons. As to treatment: oral pan-JAK inhibitor, 5-10 mg twice daily. This specimen consisted of CD4+ T cells sorted from blood, obtained at week 4, from a patient treated with tofacitinib. These receptors came from a human donor with alopecia areata.

The genes are TRBV30 and TRBJ1-1; D is perhaps TRBD1 (5 bases). V was clipped by 2 bases and J by 1 base, with 14 bases between them. CDR3 size: 15 residues. CDR1 and CDR2 from the germline V gene are GTSNPN and SVGIG (reference sequence). DNA of the CDR3: TGTGCCTGGAGTTCCGGGACGGACCCGAACACTGAAGCTTTCTTT. It encodes CAWSSGTDPNTEAFF.

The chain couples TRBV30 to TRBJ1-2, with D hard to call. The V gene's germline CDR1 is GTSNPN and CDR2 SVGIG (reference sequence). V lost 8 bases and J 8 bases, leaving 12 bases between the germline ends. This CDR3 comprises 10 residues. The CDR3 region is CAVEISGYTF. The DNA for the CDR3 is TGTGCCGTAGAGATCTCGGGCTACACCTTC.

This chain connects TRBV5-6 to TRBJ1-4; 7 bases map to TRBD1. The CDR3 covers 15 residues. Germline CDR1 is SGHDT and CDR2 is YYEEEE. After removal of 2 bases from V and 3 bases from J, the junction contained 4 bases not matched to a gene. CDR3 amino acids: CASSFLGQSNEKLFF. DNA of the CDR3: TGTGCCAGCAGCTTCCTGGGACAGTCTAATGAAAAACTGTTTTTT.

The CDR3 DNA is TGTGCCTGGAGTCCCACCCTAGTGGGGGGCTACACCTTC. Amino acids: CAWSPTLVGGYTF. The chain combines TRBV30 with TRBJ1-2, with D unresolved. The CDR3 spans 13 residues. The V and J ends lost 2 bases and 8 bases respectively, with 15 bases between them. The germline V gene encodes CDR1 GTSNPN and CDR2 SVGIG (reference sequence).

The chain recombines TRBV4-2 with TRBJ2-3, with D possibly being TRBD1 or TRBD2 (6 bases each). CDR1 is LGHNA, CDR2 YNFKEQ, per germline. Trimming stripped 0 bases from V and 7 bases from J, with 17 bases between. The CDR3 consists of 16 residues. The CDR3 DNA reads TGTGCCAGCAGCCAAGACGGAGGGGGGCGCGGGAATACGCAGTATTTT. Translating it yields CASSQDGGGRGNTQYF.

In its sample, this clone was seen a few times. The gene calls are TRBV29-1 and TRBJ2-3; 7 bases are a match to TRBD1. After removal of 2 bases from V and 4 bases from J, the junction contained 21 bases not matched to a gene. The germline gives CDR1 SQVTM, CDR2 ANQGSEA. This CDR3 has 19 amino acids. The CDR3 region is CSVESRQGYASKGADTQYF. In nucleotides, the CDR3 is TGCAGCGTTGAAAGTCGACAGGGCTATGCATCCAAGGGCGCAGATACGCAGTATTTT.

This clone was counted between two and nine times. The rearrangement uses TRBV29-1 and TRBJ2-5; unclear D gene. Germline V gene lookup returns CDR1 SQVTM and CDR2 ANQGSEA. V was cut by 2 bases and J by 4 bases, with 11 bases left in between. The CDR3 consists of 13 residues. This chain's CDR3 is CSVEQPGVETQYF. CDR3 in DNA: TGCAGCGTTGAACAGCCTGGAGTAGAGACCCAGTACTTC.

At least ten counts were recorded for this clone. The V call is TRBV5-1, the J call TRBJ1-1, with D hard to call. The CDR3 has 13 amino acids. Germline-derived CDR1 and CDR2 are SGHRS and YFSETQ. The ends were cut back, 0 bases at V and 4 bases at J, with 7 bases in the middle. CDR3 region: CASSLGTSTEAFF. CDR3 nucleotide sequence: TGCGCCAGCAGCTTGGGCACATCCACTGAAGCTTTCTTT.

This rearrangement joins TRBV11-2 to TRBJ2-1; D might be TRBD2 (6 bases). Looked up from germline, CDR1 is SGHAT and CDR2 is FQNNGV. This CDR3 has 16 amino acids. V was pared by 5 bases and J by 1 base, with 15 bases between. The CDR3 protein is CASSHYRGRSYNEQFF. The CDR3 DNA sequence: TGTGCCAGCAGCCACTACCGGGGGAGGTCCTACAATGAGCAGTTCTTC.

In DNA form, the CDR3 reads TGTGCCAGCAGCGTTTTAGCGGGTGGTTCCTACAATGAGCAGTTCTTC. Translation gives CASSVLAGGSYNEQFF. This chain uses TRBV25-1 with TRBJ2-1, with TRBD2 matching 7 bases. In germline, CDR1 is MGHDK, CDR2 SYGVNS. Trimming removed 6 bases from V and 1 base from J; junction bases left unmatched: 9. The CDR3 has 16 amino acids.

In its sample, this clone was seen a few times. V and J are TRBV5-4 and TRBJ2-2; maybe TRBD2 (6 bases). Per germline, CDR1 SGHNT and CDR2 YYREEE (reference sequence). The CDR3 has 15 amino acids. The V end was cut by 4 bases, the J end by 7 bases, with 17 bases between. The CDR3 loop is CASSVPGGGYGELFF. The CDR3 DNA reads as TGTGCCAGCAGCGTCCCGGGCGGAGGGTACGGGGAGCTGTTTTTT.

This clone was seen just once. The rearrangement joins TRBV18 to TRBJ2-7; 10 bases map to TRBD2. Germline trimming cut 4 bases from V and 5 bases from J; bases unmatched to any gene: 8. Germline V gene lookup returns CDR1 KGHSH and CDR2 LQKENI. This CDR3 is 15 amino acids long. The CDR3 DNA follows: TGTGCCAGCTCACTTCAGCGGGGGGGCCTTGACGAGCAGTACTTC. The encoded protein is CASSLQRGGLDEQYF.

The chain has TRBV9 and TRBJ1-2; a weak D match, TRBD1 (6 bases). Germline V CDR1 and CDR2: SGDLS, YYNGEE. The V gene lost 0 bases and the J gene lost 7 bases, with 22 bases spanning the gap. This CDR3 contains 17 residues. The CDR3 sequence is CASSVGGGGGPVGGYTF. CDR3 sequence (DNA): TGTGCCAGCAGCGTAGGAGGAGGCGGGGGCCCGGTGGGTGGCTACACCTTC.

This clone was seen more than once but under ten times. The J gene is TRBJ2-3, the V gene TRBV6-1; possibly TRBD1 for D (5 bases). The CDR3 is made up of 15 amino acids. V lost 2 bases, J lost 1 base, and 10 bases lay in between. Germline CDR1 MNHNS, CDR2 SASEGT. The CDR3 sequence is CASSETGHRTDTQYF. In DNA form, the CDR3 reads TGTGCCAGCAGTGAAACCGGACACCGCACAGATACGCAGTATTTT.

V and J are TRBV4-1 and TRBJ2-2, with unresolved D. Trimming removed 4 bases at V and 0 bases at J, with 18 bases between. The CDR3 has 18 amino acids. Germline loops: CDR1 MGHRA, CDR2 YSYEKL. This CDR3 reads CASSPRLARATNTGELFF. The CDR3 coding sequence is TGCGCCAGCAGCCCTAGGTTGGCTAGGGCCACGAACACCGGGGAGCTGTTTTTT.

CDR3 in amino acids: CASRPGYNTDTQYF. In DNA form, the CDR3 reads TGTGCCAGTAGGCCGGGCTATAATACAGATACGCAGTATTTT. The V and J genes are TRBV19 and TRBJ2-3; D remains unclear. CDR1 and CDR2 from the germline V gene are LNHDA and SQIVND (reference sequence). The CDR3 is 14 residues long. V was cut by 6 bases and J by 3 bases, with 13 bases left in between.

The rearrangement links TRBV2 to TRBJ2-5; 13 bases match TRBD2. The CDR3 is 16 residues long. The junction had 6 bases not matched to a gene; V was cut back by 6 bases and J by 2 bases. Germline V gene lookup returns CDR1 SNHLY and CDR2 FYNNEI. CDR3 DNA sequence: TGTGCCAGCAGCCCGAGACTAGCGGGGGGTCAAGAGACCCAGTACTTC. Amino acids: CASSPRLAGGQETQYF. The whole variable domain, filled in from reference TRBV2 and TRBJ2-5, reads EPEVTQTPSHQVTQMGQEVILRCVPISNHLYFYWYRQILGQKVEFLVSFYNNEISEKSEIFDDQFSVERPDGSNFTLKIRSTKLEDSAMYFCASSPRLAGGQETQYFGPGTRLLVL.

This chain uses TRBV28 with TRBJ1-1; D perhaps matches TRBD1 (5 bases). This CDR3 is built from 14 residues. Between the trimmed V and J ends, which lost 5 bases and 2 bases, there was a span of 12 bases. Germline values: CDR1 MDHEN, CDR2 SYDVKM. The CDR3 nucleotides read TGTGCCAGCAGTGCCCCAGGGATAAACACTGAAGCTTTCTTT. It yields the protein CASSAPGINTEAFF. Full variable domain (outside the CDR3, taken from reference TRBV28 and TRBJ1-1): DVKVTQSSRYLVKRTGEKVFLECVQDMDHENMFWYRQDPGLGLRLIYFSYDVKMKEKGDIPEGYSVSREKKERFSLILESASTNQTSMYLCASSAPGINTEAFFGQGTRLTVV.

The rearrangement links TRBV5-4 to TRBJ2-5; possibly TRBD1 for D (6 bases). Looked up from germline, CDR1 is SGHNT and CDR2 is YYREEE (reference sequence). The CDR3 runs 15 residues. V was clipped by 0 bases and J by 2 bases, with 11 bases between them. The CDR3 coding sequence is TGTGCCAGCAGCTTGGCCAGGACAGAACAAGAGACCCAGTACTTC. Translating gives CASSLARTEQETQYF.

The chain is built from TRBV7-9 and TRBJ1-2; D is possibly TRBD1 (5 bases). Germline CDR1 and CDR2: SEHNR and FQNEAQ (reference sequence). The V gene lost 2 bases and the J gene lost 4 bases, with 8 bases spanning the gap. The length of the CDR3 is 13 residues. CDR3 coding DNA: TGTGCCAGCAGCTTACCGGGACTCTATGGCTACACCTTC. Amino acids: CASSLPGLYGYTF.